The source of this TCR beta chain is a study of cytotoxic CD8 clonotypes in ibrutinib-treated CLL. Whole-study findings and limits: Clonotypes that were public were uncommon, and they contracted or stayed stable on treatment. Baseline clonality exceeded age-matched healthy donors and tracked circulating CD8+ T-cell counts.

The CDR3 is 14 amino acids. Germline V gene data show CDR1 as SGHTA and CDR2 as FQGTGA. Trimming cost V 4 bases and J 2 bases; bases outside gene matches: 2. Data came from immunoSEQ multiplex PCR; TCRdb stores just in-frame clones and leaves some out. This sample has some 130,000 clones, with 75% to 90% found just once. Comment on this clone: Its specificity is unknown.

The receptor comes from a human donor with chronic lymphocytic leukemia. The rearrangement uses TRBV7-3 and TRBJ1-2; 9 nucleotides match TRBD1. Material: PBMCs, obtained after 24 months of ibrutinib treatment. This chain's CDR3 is CASSSGTGNYGYTF. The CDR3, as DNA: TGTGCCAGCAGCTCTGGGACAGGGAACTATGGCTACACCTTC.